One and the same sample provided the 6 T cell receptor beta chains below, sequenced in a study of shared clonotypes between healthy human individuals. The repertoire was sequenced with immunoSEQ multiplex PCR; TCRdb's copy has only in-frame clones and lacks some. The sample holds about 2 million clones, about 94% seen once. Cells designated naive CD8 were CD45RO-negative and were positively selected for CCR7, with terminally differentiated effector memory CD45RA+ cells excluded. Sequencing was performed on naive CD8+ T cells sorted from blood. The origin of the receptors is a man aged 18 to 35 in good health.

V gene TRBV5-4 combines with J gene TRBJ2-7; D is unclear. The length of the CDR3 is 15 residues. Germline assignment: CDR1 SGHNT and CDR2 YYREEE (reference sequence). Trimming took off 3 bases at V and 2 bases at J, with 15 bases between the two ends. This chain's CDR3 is CASSSELGIPYEQYF. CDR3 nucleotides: TGTGCCAGCAGCTCCGAGCTGGGAATACCCTACGAGCAGTACTTC.

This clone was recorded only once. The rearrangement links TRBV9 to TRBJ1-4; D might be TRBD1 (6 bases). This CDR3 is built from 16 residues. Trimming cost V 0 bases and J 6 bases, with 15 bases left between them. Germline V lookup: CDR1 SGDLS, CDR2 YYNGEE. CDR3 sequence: CASSVGAGTSHEKLFF. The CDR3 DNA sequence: TGTGCCAGCAGCGTAGGAGCAGGGACATCCCATGAAAAACTGTTTTTT.

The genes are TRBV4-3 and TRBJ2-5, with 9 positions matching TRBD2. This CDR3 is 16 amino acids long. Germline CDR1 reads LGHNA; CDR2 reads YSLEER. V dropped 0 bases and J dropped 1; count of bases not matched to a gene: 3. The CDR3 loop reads CASSQELAGAQETQYF. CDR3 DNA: TGCGCCAGCAGCCAAGAACTAGCGGGTGCCCAAGAGACCCAGTACTTC.

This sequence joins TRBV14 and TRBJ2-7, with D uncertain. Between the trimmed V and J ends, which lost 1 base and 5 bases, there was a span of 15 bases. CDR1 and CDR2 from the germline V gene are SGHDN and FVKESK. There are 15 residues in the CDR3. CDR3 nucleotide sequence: TGTGCCAGCAGCCAAGTCCCGGCAGACCGACACGAGCAGTACTTC. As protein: CASSQVPADRHEQYF.

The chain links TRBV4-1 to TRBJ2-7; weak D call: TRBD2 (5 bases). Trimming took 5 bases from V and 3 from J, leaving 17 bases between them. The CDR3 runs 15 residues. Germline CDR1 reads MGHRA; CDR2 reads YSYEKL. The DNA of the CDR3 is TGCGCCAGCAGCTTACGGGGTACAGCGGACTACGAGCAGTACTTC. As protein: CASSLRGTADYEQYF.

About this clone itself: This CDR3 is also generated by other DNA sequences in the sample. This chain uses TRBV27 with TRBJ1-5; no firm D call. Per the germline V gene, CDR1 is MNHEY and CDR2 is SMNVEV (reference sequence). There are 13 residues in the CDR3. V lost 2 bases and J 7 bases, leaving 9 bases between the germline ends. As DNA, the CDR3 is TGTGCCAGCAGTTTAATTGGAGACCAGCCCCAGCATTTT. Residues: CASSLIGDQPQHF.